Presented here are 29 T cell receptor beta chains from one specimen sequenced in a study of blood T cell repertoires in COVID-19. The table came from immunoSEQ multiplex PCR; TCRdb's copy has only in-frame clones and leaves some out. The data contain about 98,000 clones, around 82% of them singletons. What was sequenced was peripheral blood. The source is a man in his sixties or seventies with active or convalescent COVID-19.

This clone occurred a few times. The V and J genes are TRBV11-3 and TRBJ2-3; a possible D gene is TRBD2 (5 bases). Trimming cost V 0 bases and J 2 bases, with 15 bases left between them. CDR1 and CDR2 (germline): SGHNT, YENEEA. This CDR3 region has 17 residues. CDR3: CASSLDPFPRATDTQYF. CDR3 sequence (DNA): TGTGCCAGCAGCTTAGATCCGTTCCCGAGGGCCACAGATACGCAGTATTTT.

The gene calls are TRBV24-1 and TRBJ2-5; D ambiguous. Germline-derived CDR1 and CDR2 are KGHDR and SFDVKD. The CDR3 sequence is 12 residues long. The V end was cut by 8 bases, the J end by 1 base, with 7 bases between. Here the CDR3 reads CATNLPQETQYF. CDR3 sequence (DNA): TGTGCCACCAATCTCCCCCAAGAGACCCAGTACTTC.

The chain uses TRBV28 and TRBJ2-3; a weak D match, TRBD1 (5 bases). Trimming took off 8 bases at V and 0 bases at J, with 9 bases between the two ends. This CDR3 comprises 13 residues. The germline V gene encodes CDR1 MDHEN and CDR2 SYDVKM. The CDR3 region has the DNA TGTGCCAGCCAGGGCAGTAGCACAGATACGCAGTATTTT. This gives the protein CASQGSSTDTQYF. The full variable domain, with the rest looked up from reference TRBV28 and TRBJ2-3, is DVKVTQSSRYLVKRTGEKVFLECVQDMDHENMFWYRQDPGLGLRLIYFSYDVKMKEKGDIPEGYSVSREKKERFSLILESASTNQTSMYLCASQGSSTDTQYFGPGTRLTVL.

CDR3 nucleotide sequence: TGTGCCAGCAGCAAAACTAGCGATCTCTACAATGAGCAGTTCTTC. It yields the protein CASSKTSDLYNEQFF. This chain connects TRBV7-3 to TRBJ2-1, with 7 nucleotides matching TRBD2. CDR1 and CDR2 (germline): SGHTA, FQGTGA. Germline trimming cut 5 bases from V and 3 bases from J; bases unmatched to any gene: 7. This CDR3 contains 15 residues.

The chain combines TRBV29-1 with TRBJ2-5; TRBD2 might be the D (7 bases). V lost 3 bases and J 7 bases, leaving 12 bases between the germline ends. Germline CDR1 and CDR2: SQVTM and ANQGSEA. CDR3 length: 12 residues. CDR3 coding DNA: TGCAGCGTTGATGAGGGGGGGAGGACCCAGTACTTC. Encoded protein: CSVDEGGRTQYF. Full variable domain (rest looked up from reference TRBV29-1 and TRBJ2-5): SAVISQKPSRDICQRGTSLTIQCQVDSQVTMMFWYRQQPGQSLTLIATANQGSEATYESGFVIDKFPISRPNLTFSTLTVSNMSPEDSSIYLCSVDEGGRTQYFGPGTRLLVL.

The chain uses TRBV7-9 and TRBJ2-2; 7 positions agree with TRBD1. Per germline, CDR1 SEHNR and CDR2 FQNEAQ (reference sequence). The CDR3 totals 16 residues. Trimming removed 0 bases from V and 5 bases from J; junction bases left unmatched: 6. CDR3 sequence: CASSLAGTDGTGELFF. CDR3 DNA: TGTGCCAGCAGCTTAGCCGGGACAGATGGGACCGGGGAGCTGTTTTTT.

This chain joins TRBV4-3 and TRBJ2-7, with TRBD2 matching over 8 bases. This CDR3 is 14 amino acids long. CDR1 is LGHNA and CDR2 is YSLEER in the germline V gene. Unmatched junction bases numbered 4, after V lost 3 bases and J lost 3 bases. CDR3 residues: CASSQQRGFYEQYF. The CDR3 region has the DNA TGCGCCAGCAGCCAGCAGCGGGGGTTCTACGAGCAGTACTTC.

This sequence joins TRBV27 and TRBJ1-6; 8 nucleotides agree with TRBD1. J gave up 11 bases and V 6 bases, and 9 bases lay outside the gene matches. The CDR3 is 14 amino acids. Germline V gene lookup returns CDR1 MNHEY and CDR2 SMNVEV (reference sequence). CDR3 residues: CASRIGQGGTPLHF. CDR3 DNA: TGTGCCAGCAGAATCGGACAGGGTGGCACACCCCTCCACTTT.

This clone was found once. The chain carries TRBV7-9 and TRBJ1-1, with 10 nucleotides matching TRBD1. The CDR3 sequence is 14 residues long. The J segment lost 1 base and the V segment lost 6 bases, leaving 2 bases of the junction unmatched. Germline-derived CDR1 and CDR2 are SEHNR and FQNEAQ (reference sequence). CDR3 sequence reads: CASSRQGANTEAFF. CDR3 nucleotide sequence: TGTGCCAGCAGTAGACAGGGGGCGAACACTGAAGCTTTCTTT.

The chain joins TRBV16 to TRBJ1-2; no clear D gene. Germline V gene data show CDR1 as KGHSY and CDR2 as FQNENV. Trimming removed 0 bases from V and 6 bases from J, with 11 bases in between. The CDR3 consists of 14 residues. In nucleotides, the CDR3 is TGTGCCAGCAGCCAATCCTCGGTGGAGGATGGCTACACCTTC. Encoded protein: CASSQSSVEDGYTF.

This clone was observed once. The rearrangement joins TRBV24-1 to TRBJ1-2; D is undetermined. Deletions cut 2 bases from V and 2 bases from J, with 14 bases between. The CDR3 totals 16 residues. Germline CDR1 KGHDR, CDR2 SFDVKD. In DNA, the CDR3 is TGTGCCACCAGTGATTCGGCCGTCAGGCCCAACTATGGCTACACCTTC. This translates into CATSDSAVRPNYGYTF.

The chain is built from TRBV7-8 and TRBJ1-4; 9 bases line up with TRBD1. The V and J ends lost 5 bases and 3 bases, in that order; junction bases with no gene match: 10. This CDR3 spans 17 amino acids. CDR1 SGHVS and CDR2 FQNEAQ come from the germline V gene. The CDR3 here is CASSPAPGTGPNEKLFF. The DNA of the CDR3 is TGTGCCAGCAGCCCAGCCCCCGGGACAGGGCCTAATGAAAAACTGTTTTTT.

The genes are TRBV27 and TRBJ1-1; D is perhaps TRBD1 (6 bases). The CDR3 totals 14 residues. Germline V gene lookup returns CDR1 MNHEY and CDR2 SMNVEV (reference sequence). V lost 2 bases to trimming and J lost 1 base, with 8 bases between them. Here the CDR3 DNA reads TGTGCCAGCAGTTTAGACAGGAGGAACACTGAAGCTTTCTTT. It codes for CASSLDRRNTEAFF.

The rearrangement uses TRBV7-9 and TRBJ2-1; 14 bases are shared with TRBD2. The CDR3 has 18 residues. The germline V gene has CDR1 SEHNR and CDR2 FQNEAQ (reference sequence). The J segment lost 2 bases and the V segment lost 5 bases, leaving 8 bases of the junction unmatched. In DNA form, the CDR3 reads TGTGCCAGCAGCGGTGGGACTAGCGGGGGAAAGACCTACAATGAGCAGTTCTTC. The encoded protein is CASSGGTSGGKTYNEQFF.

The chain recombines TRBV24-1 with TRBJ2-3, with a possible D match to TRBD1 (5 bases). The CDR3 runs to 14 residues. Germline CDR1 and CDR2: KGHDR and SFDVKD. Trimming removed 5 bases from V and 6 bases from J, with 14 bases in between. The DNA for the CDR3 is TGTGCCACCAGTGCGCAGGGTGGTTCGGATACGCAGTATTTT. Translated: CATSAQGGSDTQYF.

This chain connects TRBV19 to TRBJ2-1; the match to TRBD2 covers 13 bases. Germline CDR1 is LNHDA and CDR2 is SQIVND (reference sequence). Trimming at V came to 4 bases and at J to 6 bases, leaving 9 bases not matched to a gene. The CDR3 has 17 amino acids. The CDR3: CASSRSRTSGGLNEQFF. CDR3 coding DNA: TGTGCCAGTAGTAGATCAAGGACTAGCGGGGGACTCAATGAGCAGTTCTTC.

The V and J genes are TRBV7-9 and TRBJ1-5; tentative D call: TRBD1 (5 bases). The V end lost 6 bases, the J end lost 4 bases, and 13 bases lay between the germline ends. CDR1 and CDR2 from the germline V gene are SEHNR and FQNEAQ (reference sequence). The CDR3 spans 14 residues. In DNA, the CDR3 is TGTGCCAGCAGTTCTGGATCAGGGAATCAGCCCCAGCATTTT. Its protein product is CASSSGSGNQPQHF.

The rearrangement uses TRBV10-3 and TRBJ1-5; D gene ambiguous. Trimming pared 4 bases from V and 6 bases from J, leaving 13 bases between. The CDR3 length is 14 residues. Germline loops: CDR1 ENHRY, CDR2 SYGVKD. The CDR3 reads CAISAGQTGQPQHF. In nucleotides, the CDR3 is TGTGCCATCAGTGCGGGTCAAACTGGTCAGCCCCAGCATTTT.

The chain couples TRBV18 to TRBJ1-1; 10 bases fit TRBD1. This CDR3 is 15 amino acids long. Germline V lookup: CDR1 KGHSH, CDR2 LQKENI. V lost 5 bases and J lost 7; bases outside the gene matches: 10. This CDR3 reads CASSGGQGLENEAFF. The CDR3 coding sequence is TGTGCCAGCTCAGGGGGACAGGGGCTGGAAAATGAAGCTTTCTTT.

The V and J genes are TRBV9 and TRBJ2-1, with TRBD2 matching 12 bases. The junction had 6 bases not matched to a gene; V was cut back by 4 bases and J by 4 bases. This CDR3 has 16 amino acids. Germline V gene lookup returns CDR1 SGDLS and CDR2 YYNGEE. This CDR3 is CASSSGLAGPYNEQFF. The CDR3 DNA reads as TGTGCCAGCAGCTCAGGACTAGCGGGGCCATACAATGAGCAGTTCTTC.

V is TRBV6-5 and J is TRBJ2-7, with 12 nucleotides matching TRBD2. Germline CDR1 is MNHEY and CDR2 is SVGAGI. V was clipped by 6 bases and J by 7 bases; unmatched bases: 10. The CDR3 loop spans 15 amino acids. As DNA, the CDR3 is TGTGCCAGCAGACCCTCTAGCGGGGGGGCCTCGGAGCAGTACTTC. It yields the protein CASRPSSGGASEQYF.

The chain joins TRBV7-9 to TRBJ2-7; no clear D gene. Trimming cost V 11 bases and J 2 bases, with 13 bases left between them. CDR3 length equals 12 residues. The germline gives CDR1 SEHNR, CDR2 FQNEAQ (reference sequence). As DNA, the CDR3 is TGTGCCCTCGAGGCCCTTACCTACGAGCAGTACTTC. It yields the protein CALEALTYEQYF.

The genes are TRBV27 and TRBJ1-3, with TRBD1 identical over 7 bases. The V gene's germline CDR1 is MNHEY and CDR2 SMNVEV (reference sequence). The CDR3 length is 13 residues. J lost 4 bases, V lost 4 bases, and 1 base had no gene match. The CDR3 DNA is TGTGCCAGCAGTTCGGGACAGGGAAACACCATATATTTT. Translating gives CASSSGQGNTIYF.

The CDR3 here is CAIRGTENTGELFF. CDR3 sequence (DNA): TGTGCCATCAGAGGGACAGAGAACACCGGGGAGCTGTTTTTT. The chain couples TRBV10-3 to TRBJ2-2, with TRBD1 matching over 7 bases. Germline V CDR1 and CDR2: ENHRY, SYGVKD. The CDR3 extends over 14 amino acids. Trimming took 6 bases from V and 1 from J; bases not matched to a gene: 2.

The chain has TRBV11-3 and TRBJ2-3, with D perhaps TRBD2 (5 bases). V was clipped by 1 base and J by 5 bases, with 7 bases between them. CDR3 length equals 13 residues. Germline V gene data show CDR1 as SGHNT and CDR2 as YENEEA. CDR3 protein: CASSLVGGDTQYF. In DNA, the CDR3 is TGTGCCAGCAGCTTAGTAGGAGGAGATACGCAGTATTTT.

V is TRBV5-8 and J is TRBJ1-5; 7 bases align to TRBD1. Germline V gene data show CDR1 as SGHTS and CDR2 as YDEGEE. The CDR3 is 16 amino acids. V was pared by 4 bases and J by 5 bases, with 12 bases of the junction left unmatched. This chain's CDR3 is CASSPDREGADQPQHF. The CDR3 DNA is TGTGCCAGCAGCCCCGATCGCGAGGGGGCTGATCAGCCCCAGCATTTT.

The chain combines TRBV7-8 with TRBJ2-3; perhaps TRBD1 as D (5 bases). V was shortened by 2 bases and J by 6 bases, with 15 bases between the two germline ends. The CDR3 sequence is 15 residues long. The V gene's germline CDR1 is SGHVS and CDR2 FQNEAQ. The CDR3: CASSLPSTVRDTQYF. The CDR3 DNA reads as TGTGCCAGCAGCTTACCATCGACAGTTCGGGATACGCAGTATTTT.

The chain has TRBV15 and TRBJ1-5, with D possibly TRBD1 on 5 matching bases. The V gene's germline CDR1 is LNHNV and CDR2 YYDKDF (reference sequence). Trimming took off 5 bases at V and 4 bases at J, with 18 bases between the two ends. The CDR3 is made up of 16 amino acids. Here the CDR3 reads CATSRGRREGNQPQHF. The CDR3 region has the DNA TGTGCCACCAGCCGAGGTCGTCGGGAGGGGAATCAGCCCCAGCATTTT.

This chain joins TRBV5-1 and TRBJ2-1; 8 bases are a match to TRBD1. This CDR3 comprises 15 residues. V was pared by 8 bases and J by 2 bases, with 9 bases of the junction left unmatched. Per the germline V gene, CDR1 is SGHRS and CDR2 is YFSETQ. The CDR3 DNA is TGCGCCAGTTCGACAGGGGAGGTAGCCTACAATGAGCAGTTCTTC. Its protein is CASSTGEVAYNEQFF. The variable domain in full, completed from reference TRBV5-1 and TRBJ2-1, reads KAGVTQTPRYLIKTRGQQVTLSCSPISGHRSVSWYQQTPGQGLQFLFEYFSETQRNKGNFPGRFSGRQFSNSRSEMNVSTLELGDSALYLCASSTGEVAYNEQFFGPGTRLTVL.